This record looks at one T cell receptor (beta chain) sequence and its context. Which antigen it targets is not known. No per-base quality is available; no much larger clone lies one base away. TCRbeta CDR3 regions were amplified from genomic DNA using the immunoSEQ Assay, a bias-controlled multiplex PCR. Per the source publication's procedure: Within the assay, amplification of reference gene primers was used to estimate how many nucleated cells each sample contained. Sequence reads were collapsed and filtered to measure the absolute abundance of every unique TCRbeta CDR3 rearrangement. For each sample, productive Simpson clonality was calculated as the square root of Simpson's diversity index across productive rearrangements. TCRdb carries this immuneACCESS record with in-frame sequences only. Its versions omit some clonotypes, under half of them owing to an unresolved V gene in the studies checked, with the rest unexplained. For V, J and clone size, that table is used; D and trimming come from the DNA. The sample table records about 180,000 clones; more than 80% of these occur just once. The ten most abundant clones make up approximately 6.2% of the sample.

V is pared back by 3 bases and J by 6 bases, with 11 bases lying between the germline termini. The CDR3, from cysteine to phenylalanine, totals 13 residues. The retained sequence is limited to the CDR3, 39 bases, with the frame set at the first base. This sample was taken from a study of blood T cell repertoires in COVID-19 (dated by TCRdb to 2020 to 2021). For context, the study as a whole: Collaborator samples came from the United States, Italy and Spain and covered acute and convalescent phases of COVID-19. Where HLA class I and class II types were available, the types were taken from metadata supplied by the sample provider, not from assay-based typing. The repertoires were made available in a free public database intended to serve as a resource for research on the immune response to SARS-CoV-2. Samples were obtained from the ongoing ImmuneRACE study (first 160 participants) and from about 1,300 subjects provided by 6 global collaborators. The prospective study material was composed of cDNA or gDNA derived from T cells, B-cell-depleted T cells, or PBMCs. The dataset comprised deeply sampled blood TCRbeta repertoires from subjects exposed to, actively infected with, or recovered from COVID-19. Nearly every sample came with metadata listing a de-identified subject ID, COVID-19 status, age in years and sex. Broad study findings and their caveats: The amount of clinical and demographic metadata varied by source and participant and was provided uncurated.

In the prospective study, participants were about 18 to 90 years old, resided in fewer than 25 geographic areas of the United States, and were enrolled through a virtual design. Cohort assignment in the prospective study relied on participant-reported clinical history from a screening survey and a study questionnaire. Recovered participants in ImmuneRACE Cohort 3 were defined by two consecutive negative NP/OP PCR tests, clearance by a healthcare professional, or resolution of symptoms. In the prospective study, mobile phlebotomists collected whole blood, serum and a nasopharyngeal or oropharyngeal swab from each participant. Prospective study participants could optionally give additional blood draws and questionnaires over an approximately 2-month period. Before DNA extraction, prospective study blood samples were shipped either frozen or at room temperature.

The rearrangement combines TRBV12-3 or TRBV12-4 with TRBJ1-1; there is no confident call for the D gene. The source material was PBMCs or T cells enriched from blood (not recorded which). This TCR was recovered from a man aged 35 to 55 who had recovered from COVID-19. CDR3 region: CASSFSGFPEAFF. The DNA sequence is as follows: TGTGCCAGCAGTTTTTCCGGGTTCCCTGAAGCTTTCTTT.